The TCR beta chain described here comes from a study of T cells in Graves' hyperthyroidism and ophthalmopathy (dated by TCRdb to the late 2010s). With regard to the full study: Peripheral blood was sampled at the time of initial diagnosis, prior to any treatment. TCR V-J signatures able to tell the groups apart were searched for in a discovery cohort of 100 patients, of whom more than 40 had Graves' ophthalmopathy and some 60 had stable Graves' hyperthyroidism. Prospective prediction of ophthalmopathy was tested in an independent validation cohort of some 20 hyperthyroidism patients and some 17 patients who later progressed to ophthalmopathy. The roughly 100 discovery patients were randomly split 7:3 into training and test sets. Thyroid tissue and blood T-cell repertoires from six Graves' hyperthyroidism patients were also compared in the study. Once sampling was done, hyperthyroidism patients were given methimazole at a starting dose of 30 mg daily, whereas ophthalmopathy patients were given high-dose intravenous methylprednisolone. The paper describes TCR Vbeta CDR3 sequencing of about 140 peripheral blood samples, made up of 43 ophthalmopathy patients, roughly 72 hyperthyroidism patients and roughly 17 progressor patients.

The TCR beta CDR3 regions were amplified from RNA transcripts. The TCR CDR3 was subjected to a first round of RT-PCR using the HTBI primer set and the Qiagen OneStep RT-PCR kit. The libraries were constructed in a second round of multiplex PCR and then size-selected and purified. Sequencing of the libraries was done on an Illumina HiSeq2000 using paired-end 100 bp reads. The paper's processing steps were these. SOAPnuke was used to process the raw data, with reads discarded if the reads contained adapters or uncalled bases, had a mean Phred below 15, or lacked an exact constant-primer or identifier match. COPE v1.2.5 was used to merge the high-quality paired reads, and each unique nucleotide sequence was defined as a clonotype. MiTCR v1.1 was used to align the clonotypes against IMGT TRBV, TRBD and TRBJ reference segments. The analysis included only V-J combinations with a frequency above 0.0001, which together covered 99.2% of the repertoires. The TCS score was defined as F50 (clonal expansion) divided by E x V (chaos), with BLOSUM62-based TCRdist calculated between CDR3 peptides within each V-J. Welch's t-statistics and random forest reduced 500 to 550 V-J features to roughly 13, which were used in a naive Bayes classifier (R e1071). TCRdb reprocessed the public reads (quality trimming at Q25 with fastp, clone calling with MiXCR) and kept in-frame beta chains. Rows are unified per CDR3 protein, each entry keeping the most common DNA and genes. The V and J calls here are based on TCRdb, not the publication. Recorded for this sample are about 380,000 distinct CDR3 sequences; 15% to 20% of them occurred a single time. Less than 45% of the sample is taken by the ten largest.

Moderately to severely active disease, a Clinical Activity Score of at least 3, a NOSPECS grade of at least 4, and a duration under 3 months were present in ophthalmopathy patients. Any patient with an uncontrolled infection, another autoimmune disease, pregnancy or lactation was excluded. Diagnoses relied on clinical symptoms, serum thyroxine and TRAb, thyroid ultrasound and orbital computed tomography. PBMCs were separated from around 9.1 ml of fresh peripheral blood using Ficoll-Paque density gradient centrifugation. Total RNA was extracted using Trizol reagent, and RNA quality was assessed on an Agilent 2100 Bioanalyzer. The CDR3 sequence holds 15 residues, the cysteine and phenylalanine included. Only the CDR3 DNA is retained, 45 bases long and in frame from the first base. Via the germline V gene, CDR1 is MNHNS and CDR2 SASEGT. V is cut by 6 bases and J by 6 bases, and the space between the germline ends is 20 bases.

This clonotype came up many times. Its binding antigen is unknown. Base qualities are not at hand, and no much larger clone is one base apart. What the authors observed across the whole study: Sample size was not statistically predetermined, and blinding of investigators to group allocation was not performed. During validation, the model predicted progression to ophthalmopathy a median of approximately 6 months ahead of onset, with almost 71% sensitivity and 72% to 80% specificity. Most expanded thyroid clonotypes (frequency above 0.001) were also detected in blood, suggesting blood repertoires may reflect thyroid immune responses. In cross-validation, a model built on a 13 V-J signature told ophthalmopathy apart from stable hyperthyroidism with less than 90% sensitivity and 81% to 82% specificity, and in testing the same model reached 80%/75%.

The chain links TRBV6-1 with TRBJ1-2, with TRBD1 perhaps the D gene, on 6 matching bases. This clonotype originated in a man aged 18 to 30 with Graves' ophthalmopathy. What was sequenced was blood. The CDR3 here reads CASSPTGTVGNGYTF. The sequence in DNA is TGTGCCAGCAGCCCAACAGGGACGGTCGGAAATGGCTACACCTTC.